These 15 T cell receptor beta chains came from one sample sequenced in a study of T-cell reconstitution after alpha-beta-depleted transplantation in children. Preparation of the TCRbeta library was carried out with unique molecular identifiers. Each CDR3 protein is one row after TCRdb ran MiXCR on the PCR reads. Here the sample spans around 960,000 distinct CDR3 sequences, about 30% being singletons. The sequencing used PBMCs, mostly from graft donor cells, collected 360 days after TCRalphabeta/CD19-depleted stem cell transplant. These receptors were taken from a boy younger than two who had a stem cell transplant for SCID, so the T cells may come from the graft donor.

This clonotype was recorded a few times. CDR3 protein: CATSPLGTGGRHEQYF. In nucleotides, the CDR3 is TGTGCCACCAGCCCCCTCGGGACAGGGGGTCGTCACGAGCAGTACTTC. V is TRBV15 and J is TRBJ2-7; 11 positions match TRBD1. The CDR3 has 16 residues. The germline gives CDR1 LNHNV, CDR2 YYDKDF (reference sequence). V was clipped by 5 bases and J by 5 bases; unmatched bases: 11. Together with reference TRBV15 and TRBJ2-7, the CDR3 gives the full variable domain: DAMVIQNPRYQVTQFGKPVTLSCSQTLNHNVMYWYQQKSSQAPKLLFHYYDKDFNNEADTPDNFQSRRPNTSFCFLDIRSPGLGDTAMYLCATSPLGTGGRHEQYFGPGTRLTVT.

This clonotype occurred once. CDR3 nucleotide sequence: TGTGCCAGCAGTTTCCTGCTAGGCGGCACAGATACGCAGTATTTT. Protein: CASSFLLGGTDTQYF. The chain has TRBV12-3 or TRBV12-4 and TRBJ2-3; D unclear. V lost 3 bases to trimming and J lost 1 base, with 11 bases between them. This CDR3 has 15 residues.

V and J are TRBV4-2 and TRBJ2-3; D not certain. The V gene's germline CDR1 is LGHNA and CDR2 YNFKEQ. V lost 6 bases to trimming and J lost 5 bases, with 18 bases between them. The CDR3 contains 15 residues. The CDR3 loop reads CASSPPGPAQDTQYF. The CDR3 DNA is TGTGCCAGCAGTCCCCCTGGGCCGGCACAAGATACGCAGTATTTT.

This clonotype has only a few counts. The chain's CDR3 is CASSYTPSGRNEQFF. The CDR3 DNA reads as TGTGCCAGCAGTTACACCCCATCGGGGCGAAATGAGCAGTTCTTC. The chain couples TRBV2 to TRBJ2-1; D is perhaps TRBD1 or TRBD2 (5 bases each). The V end was cut by 5 bases, the J end by 7 bases, with 18 bases between. Germline lookup yields CDR1 SNHLY and CDR2 FYNNEI. The CDR3 spans 15 residues. The complete variable domain, with remaining parts taken from reference TRBV2 and TRBJ2-1, reads EPEVTQTPSHQVTQMGQEVILRCVPISNHLYFYWYRQILGQKVEFLVSFYNNEISEKSEIFDDQFSVERPDGSNFTLKIRSTKLEDSAMYFCASSYTPSGRNEQFFGPGTRLTVL.

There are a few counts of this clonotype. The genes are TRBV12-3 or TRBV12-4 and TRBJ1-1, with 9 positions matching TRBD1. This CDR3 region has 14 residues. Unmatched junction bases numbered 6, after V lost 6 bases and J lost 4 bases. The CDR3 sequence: CASSSPGQGTEAFF. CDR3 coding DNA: TGTGCCAGCAGCTCCCCGGGACAGGGCACTGAAGCTTTCTTT.

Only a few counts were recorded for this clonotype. The CDR3 DNA is TGCGCCAGCAGCGCACTTGTAGTAGGATTCTACAATCAGCCCCAGCATTTT. This translates into CASSALVVGFYNQPQHF. This sequence joins TRBV4-1 and TRBJ1-5; D is undetermined. The CDR3 totals 17 residues. Germline assignment: CDR1 MGHRA and CDR2 YSYEKL. V lost 5 bases and J 3 bases, leaving 20 bases between the germline ends.

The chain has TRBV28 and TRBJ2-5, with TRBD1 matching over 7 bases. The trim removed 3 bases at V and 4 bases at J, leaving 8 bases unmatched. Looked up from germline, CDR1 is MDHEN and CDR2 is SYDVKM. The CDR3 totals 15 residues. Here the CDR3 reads CASSFKGAVGETQYF. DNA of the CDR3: TGTGCCAGCAGTTTTAAGGGGGCAGTCGGAGAGACCCAGTACTTC.

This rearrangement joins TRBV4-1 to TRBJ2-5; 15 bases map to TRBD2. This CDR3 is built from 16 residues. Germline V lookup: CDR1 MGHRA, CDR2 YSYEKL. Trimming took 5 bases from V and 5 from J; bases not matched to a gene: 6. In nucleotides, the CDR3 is TGCGCCAGCAGCGGCGGACTAGCGGGGGGGCGGGAGACCCAGTACTTC. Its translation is CASSGGLAGGRETQYF.

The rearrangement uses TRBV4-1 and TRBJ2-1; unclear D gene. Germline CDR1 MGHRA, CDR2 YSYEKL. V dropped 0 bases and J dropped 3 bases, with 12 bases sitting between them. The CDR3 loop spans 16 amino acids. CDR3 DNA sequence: TGCGCCAGCAGCCAAGAAGGCACCCCATTCTACAATGAGCAGTTCTTC. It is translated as CASSQEGTPFYNEQFF.

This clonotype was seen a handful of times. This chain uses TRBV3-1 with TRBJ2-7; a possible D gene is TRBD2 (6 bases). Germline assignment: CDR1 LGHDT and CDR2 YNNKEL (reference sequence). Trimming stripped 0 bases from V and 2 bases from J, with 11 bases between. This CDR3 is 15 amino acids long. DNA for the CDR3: TGTGCCAGCAGCCAAGAGGCAGGGAGGACCTACGAGCAGTACTTC. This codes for CASSQEAGRTYEQYF.

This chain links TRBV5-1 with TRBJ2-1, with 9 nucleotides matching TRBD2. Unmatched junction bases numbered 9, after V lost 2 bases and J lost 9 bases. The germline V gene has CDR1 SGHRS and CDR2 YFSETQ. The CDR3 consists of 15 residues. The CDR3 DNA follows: TGCGCCAGCAGCTTCCAGCGGGGGGACCTCCGTGAGCAGTTCTTC. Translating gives CASSFQRGDLREQFF.

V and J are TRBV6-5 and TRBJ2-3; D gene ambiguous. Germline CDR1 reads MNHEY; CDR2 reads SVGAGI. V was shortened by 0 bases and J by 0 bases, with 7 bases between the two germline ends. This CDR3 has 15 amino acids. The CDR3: CASSYSPDSTDTQYF. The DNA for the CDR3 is TGTGCCAGCAGTTACTCCCCGGACAGCACAGATACGCAGTATTTT.

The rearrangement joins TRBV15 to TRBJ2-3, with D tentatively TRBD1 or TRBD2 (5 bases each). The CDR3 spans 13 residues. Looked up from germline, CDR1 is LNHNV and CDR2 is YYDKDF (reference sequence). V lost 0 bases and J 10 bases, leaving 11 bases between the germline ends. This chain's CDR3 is CATSRDGASPQYF. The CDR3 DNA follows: TGTGCCACCAGCAGAGATGGGGCTAGCCCGCAGTATTTT.

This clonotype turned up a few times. This CDR3 is CASTTRDSNQPQHF. The CDR3 DNA is TGTGCCAGCACTACCCGGGACAGCAATCAGCCCCAGCATTTT. The chain combines TRBV12-3 or TRBV12-4 with TRBJ1-5; maybe TRBD1 (5 bases). V was shortened by 7 bases and J by 1 base, with 11 bases between the two germline ends. This CDR3 has 14 residues.

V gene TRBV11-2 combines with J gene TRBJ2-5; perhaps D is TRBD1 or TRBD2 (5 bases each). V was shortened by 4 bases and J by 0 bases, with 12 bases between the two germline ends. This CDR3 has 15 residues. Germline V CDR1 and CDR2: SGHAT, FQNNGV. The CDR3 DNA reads TGTGCCAGCAGCTCAGTACAGGACTACCAAGAGACCCAGTACTTC. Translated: CASSSVQDYQETQYF.